Below, one T cell receptor (beta chain) is given with its context. The sample belongs to a study of blood T cell repertoires in COVID-19. Under the authors' procedure: Estimates of nucleated cell counts were drawn from the amplification of reference gene primers. TCRdb's table, derived via immunoSEQ multiplex PCR, lists solely in-frame clones and lacks some. For V, J and clone size, that table is used; D and trimming come from the DNA. The repertoire holds about 220,000 clones, with roughly 84% as singletons. J gave up 7 bases and V 0 bases, and 9 bases lay outside the gene matches. Germline loops: CDR1 MGHRA, CDR2 YSYEKL. The CDR3 is made up of 16 amino acids.

The rearrangement joins TRBV4-1 to TRBJ1-1; TRBD1 matches 9 bases. Specimen: peripheral blood. The TCR was taken from a woman aged 60 to 75 with acute or convalescent COVID-19. CDR3 residues: CASSQENRQGGVEAFF. The DNA of the CDR3 is TGCGCCAGCAGCCAAGAAAACCGACAGGGGGGAGTTGAAGCTTTCTTT.